This TCR beta chain stems from a study of blood T cell repertoires in COVID-19. Study context: Acute and convalescent COVID-19 samples came from the United States, Italy and Spain. Nucleic acid was either cDNA or gDNA, and it came from T cells, B-cell-depleted T cells, or PBMCs.

As handled by the study authors: Counts of nucleated cells, estimated from reference gene primer amplification, were obtained. Libraries were prepared by immunoSEQ multiplex PCR; TCRdb keeps only in-frame clonotypes and omits some of them. V and J calls and clone size are given by that table; D and trimming were obtained from the DNA. There are some 50,000 clones in the sample; about four fifths occur only once, and roughly 5.3% lies in the top ten. Germline V gives CDR1 MNHEY, CDR2 SMNVEV (reference sequence). Trimming cost V 7 bases and J 4 bases, with 19 bases left between them. The CDR3 contains 15 residues.

Sequencing used peripheral blood. The chain employs TRBV27 and TRBJ2-5; D possibly corresponds to TRBD2 (6 bases). The clonotype originates from a human donor in a cohort sampled during active COVID-19. CDR3 amino acids: CASISTTSTVETQYF. The CDR3 bases are TGTGCCAGCATCTCAACCACTAGCACGGTAGAGACCCAGTACTTC.